These T cell receptor beta chains were read from a single sample in a study of shared clonotypes between healthy human individuals. Sequenced by immunoSEQ multiplex PCR; TCRdb stores in-frame clones only, minus some. The sample consists of some 1,600,000 clones, 95% to 99% of them appearing once. Source material: naive CD4+ T cells sorted from blood. These receptors came from a man younger than 45 in good health. The CDR3 runs from the conserved cysteine through the conserved F or W. Each record gives: V gene, clone size, D gene, J gene, CDR3 protein, CDR3 DNA. D genes are given only for firm matches. Size tells how often a clone was seen (once, few, many) or the class of an expanded clone, and some rows leave it out.

v_call: TRBV5-1; clone_size: NA; d_call: NA; j_call: TRBJ2-5; cdr3_aa: CASSLDPAGETQYF; cdr3_nt: TGCGCCAGCAGCTTGGATCCAGCGGGAGAGACCCAGTACTTC
v_call: TRBV6-5; clone_size: NA; d_call: TRBD1; j_call: TRBJ2-7; cdr3_aa: CASSPRRGTGFEQYF; cdr3_nt: TGTGCCAGCAGTCCACGACGTGGGACAGGGTTCGAGCAGTACTTC
v_call: TRBV28; clone_size: NA; d_call: TRBD1; j_call: TRBJ1-2; cdr3_aa: CASSLTGEGYGYTF; cdr3_nt: TGTGCCAGCAGTCTCACAGGGGAAGGATATGGCTACACCTTC
v_call: TRBV4-1; clone_size: NA; d_call: TRBD1; j_call: TRBJ2-1; cdr3_aa: CASSQAGQGYSRSYNEQFF; cdr3_nt: TGCGCCAGCAGCCAAGCAGGACAGGGGTATTCCCGCTCCTACAATGAGCAGTTCTTC
v_call: TRBV27; clone_size: NA; d_call: NA; j_call: TRBJ2-1; cdr3_aa: CASPRQDRPPSSYNEQFF; cdr3_nt: TGTGCCAGCCCTAGACAGGACAGACCGCCGAGCTCCTACAATGAGCAGTTCTTC
v_call: TRBV9; clone_size: NA; d_call: NA; j_call: TRBJ1-5; cdr3_aa: CASSRTQSNQPQHF; cdr3_nt: TGTGCCAGCAGTCGGACACAGAGCAATCAGCCCCAGCATTTT
v_call: TRBV18; clone_size: NA; d_call: NA; j_call: TRBJ2-3; cdr3_aa: CATLRASAPESTDTQYF; cdr3_nt: TGTGCCACCCTTCGGGCTAGCGCCCCTGAAAGCACAGATACGCAGTATTTT
v_call: TRBV10-3; clone_size: NA; d_call: NA; j_call: TRBJ2-7; cdr3_aa: CATDRGGRNEQYF; cdr3_nt: TGTGCCACCGATAGGGGGGGTCGCAACGAGCAGTACTTC
v_call: TRBV19; clone_size: NA; d_call: NA; j_call: TRBJ2-7; cdr3_aa: CASSIGVRGYEQYF; cdr3_nt: TGTGCCAGTAGTATCGGGGTCAGGGGTTACGAGCAGTACTTC
v_call: TRBV29-1; clone_size: NA; d_call: NA; j_call: TRBJ2-1; cdr3_aa: CSADSFSTYNEQFF; cdr3_nt: TGCAGCGCGGACAGCTTCTCAACCTACAATGAGCAGTTCTTC
v_call: TRBV7-6; clone_size: NA; d_call: NA; j_call: TRBJ2-7; cdr3_aa: CASSLKTGPSKSYEQYF; cdr3_nt: TGTGCCAGCAGCCTTAAAACCGGGCCCAGCAAATCCTACGAGCAGTACTTC
v_call: TRBV7-2; clone_size: NA; d_call: TRBD1; j_call: TRBJ2-7; cdr3_aa: CASNPPGQGFGEQYF; cdr3_nt: TGTGCCAGCAACCCTCCGGGACAGGGGTTCGGGGAGCAGTACTTC
v_call: TRBV18; clone_size: NA; d_call: NA; j_call: TRBJ2-3; cdr3_aa: CASSPGQISTDTQYF; cdr3_nt: TGTGCCAGCTCACCAGGGCAGATTAGCACAGATACGCAGTATTTT
v_call: TRBV5-4; clone_size: NA; d_call: NA; j_call: TRBJ2-1; cdr3_aa: CASSLPGEGYNEQFF; cdr3_nt: TGTGCCAGCAGCTTGCCGGGAGAAGGCTACAATGAGCAGTTCTTC
v_call: TRBV5-1; clone_size: NA; d_call: TRBD1; j_call: TRBJ2-1; cdr3_aa: CASSSGTANNEQFF; cdr3_nt: TGCGCCAGCAGCTCTGGGACAGCGAACAATGAGCAGTTCTTC
v_call: TRBV5-1; clone_size: NA; d_call: NA; j_call: TRBJ1-5; cdr3_aa: CASSSQGPYSNQPQHF; cdr3_nt: TGCGCCAGCAGCTCACAAGGGCCGTATAGCAATCAGCCCCAGCATTTT
v_call: TRBV9; clone_size: NA; d_call: NA; j_call: TRBJ2-1; cdr3_aa: CASSVLAAREQFF; cdr3_nt: TGTGCCAGCAGCGTATTGGCAGCTAGGGAGCAGTTCTTC
v_call: TRBV7-2; clone_size: once; d_call: NA; j_call: TRBJ2-5; cdr3_aa: CASSSTSHQETQYF; cdr3_nt: TGTGCCAGCAGCTCGACTAGTCACCAAGAGACCCAGTACTTC
v_call: TRBV29-1; clone_size: NA; d_call: TRBD1; j_call: TRBJ2-3; cdr3_aa: CSVAHPEGATQYF; cdr3_nt: TGCAGCGTTGCCCACCCCGAGGGGGCGACGCAGTATTTT
v_call: TRBV30; clone_size: NA; d_call: TRBD2; j_call: TRBJ2-7; cdr3_aa: CAWSRGGTGYEQYF; cdr3_nt: TGTGCCTGGAGTCGGGGGGGGACGGGCTACGAGCAGTACTTC
v_call: TRBV9; clone_size: NA; d_call: TRBD1; j_call: TRBJ1-5; cdr3_aa: CASSVEGGTQPQHF; cdr3_nt: TGTGCCAGCAGCGTAGAAGGGGGCACTCAGCCCCAGCATTTT
v_call: TRBV7-9; clone_size: NA; d_call: NA; j_call: TRBJ1-2; cdr3_aa: CASSSDSYGYTF; cdr3_nt: TGTGCCAGCAGCTCCGACAGCTATGGCTACACCTTC
v_call: TRBV5-1; clone_size: once; d_call: NA; j_call: TRBJ2-3; cdr3_aa: CASSRGRVGTDTQYF; cdr3_nt: TGCGCCAGCAGTCGGGGCCGGGTTGGCACAGATACGCAGTATTTT
v_call: TRBV7-8; clone_size: NA; d_call: NA; j_call: TRBJ1-1; cdr3_aa: CASSLAVTRFMNTEAFF; cdr3_nt: TGTGCCAGCAGCTTAGCGGTGACCAGGTTCATGAACACTGAAGCTTTCTTT
v_call: TRBV2; clone_size: NA; d_call: TRBD1; j_call: TRBJ2-7; cdr3_aa: CASRRQGILSEQYF; cdr3_nt: TGTGCCAGCAGGAGACAGGGAATACTCTCCGAGCAGTACTTC
v_call: TRBV18; clone_size: NA; d_call: TRBD1; j_call: TRBJ2-1; cdr3_aa: CASSPGTGGDEQFF; cdr3_nt: TGTGCCAGCTCACCCGGGACAGGGGGTGATGAGCAGTTCTTC
v_call: TRBV5-1; clone_size: NA; d_call: NA; j_call: TRBJ2-3; cdr3_aa: CASSPVPGRGGDTQYF; cdr3_nt: TGCGCCAGCAGCCCGGTCCCTGGACGGGGCGGGGATACGCAGTATTTT
v_call: TRBV7-9; clone_size: NA; d_call: NA; j_call: TRBJ2-7; cdr3_aa: CASSLRTENYEQYF; cdr3_nt: TGTGCCAGCAGCTTACGGACAGAAAATTACGAGCAGTACTTC
v_call: TRBV4-1; clone_size: NA; d_call: NA; j_call: TRBJ2-7; cdr3_aa: CASSQVKNLSYEQYF; cdr3_nt: TGCGCCAGCAGCCAAGTAAAGAATCTTTCCTACGAGCAGTACTTC
v_call: TRBV18; clone_size: NA; d_call: TRBD2; j_call: TRBJ2-7; cdr3_aa: CASSKGLAAYEQYF; cdr3_nt: TGTGCCAGCTCTAAAGGACTAGCGGCCTACGAGCAGTACTTC
v_call: TRBV11-2; clone_size: NA; d_call: NA; j_call: TRBJ1-2; cdr3_aa: CASSTGTNYGYTF; cdr3_nt: TGTGCCAGCAGCACCGGGACGAACTATGGCTACACCTTC
v_call: TRBV27; clone_size: NA; d_call: TRBD2; j_call: TRBJ2-7; cdr3_aa: CASSWGLAGPYEQYF; cdr3_nt: TGTGCCAGCAGTTGGGGACTAGCGGGGCCCTACGAGCAGTACTTC
v_call: TRBV5-1; clone_size: once; d_call: NA; j_call: TRBJ1-4; cdr3_aa: CASSTGQVATNEKLFF; cdr3_nt: TGCGCCAGCAGCACGGGACAAGTTGCAACTAATGAAAAACTGTTTTTT
v_call: TRBV11-2; clone_size: NA; d_call: NA; j_call: TRBJ2-3; cdr3_aa: CASSFSQGTFADTQYF; cdr3_nt: TGTGCCAGCAGCTTTTCCCAGGGGACGTTCGCAGATACGCAGTATTTT
v_call: TRBV5-5; clone_size: NA; d_call: NA; j_call: TRBJ1-3; cdr3_aa: CASSLEVGGGVKGNTIYF; cdr3_nt: TGTGCCAGCAGCTTGGAAGTTGGCGGCGGGGTAAAGGGAAACACCATATATTTT
v_call: TRBV4-3; clone_size: NA; d_call: TRBD1; j_call: TRBJ2-5; cdr3_aa: CASSRGQGVVTQYF; cdr3_nt: TGCGCCAGCAGCCGGGGACAGGGTGTAGTGACCCAGTACTTC
v_call: TRBV30; clone_size: NA; d_call: TRBD1; j_call: TRBJ1-5; cdr3_aa: CAWTGGPNQPQHF; cdr3_nt: TGTGCCTGGACAGGGGGCCCAAATCAGCCCCAGCATTTT
v_call: TRBV19; clone_size: NA; d_call: NA; j_call: TRBJ2-5; cdr3_aa: CASSIPRGTQYF; cdr3_nt: TGTGCCAGTAGTATCCCCCGGGGGACCCAGTACTTC
v_call: TRBV18; clone_size: once; d_call: TRBD1; j_call: TRBJ2-3; cdr3_aa: CASSTPGGPQYF; cdr3_nt: TGTGCCAGCTCAACACCAGGGGGCCCGCAGTATTTT
v_call: TRBV4-2; clone_size: NA; d_call: TRBD2; j_call: TRBJ2-1; cdr3_aa: CASSLTGLGRVEQFF; cdr3_nt: TGTGCCAGCAGCCTGACTGGACTGGGGAGGGTTGAGCAGTTCTTC
v_call: TRBV18; clone_size: NA; d_call: TRBD2; j_call: TRBJ2-7; cdr3_aa: CASSPSIGRGSYEQYF; cdr3_nt: TGTGCCAGCTCACCATCTATCGGGAGGGGCTCCTACGAGCAGTACTTC
v_call: TRBV18; clone_size: NA; d_call: NA; j_call: TRBJ1-3; cdr3_aa: CASSRRDLSGNTIYF; cdr3_nt: TGTGCCAGCTCACGCCGGGATCTCTCTGGAAACACCATATATTTT